These 2 T cell receptor beta chains were all obtained from the same sample, sequenced in a study of cytomegalovirus exposure and HLA in healthy donors. It was with 60 Vbeta and 13 Jbeta primers that the PCR ran. Produced via immunoSEQ multiplex PCR; TCRdb's table is partial and in-frame only. Counted here are some 100,000 clones, about 75% occurring once; the ten biggest clones make up over 4%. Specimen: PBMCs. The receptors come from a woman under 30 in good health and CMV-seropositive.

The chain employs TRBV18 and TRBJ2-7; 7 bases are shared with TRBD1. Germline CDR1 and CDR2: KGHSH and LQKENI. Unmatched junction bases numbered 4, after V lost 3 bases and J lost 2 bases. The CDR3 loop spans 14 amino acids. In DNA, the CDR3 is TGTGCCAGCTCACCTGTGACAGGGACCTACGAGCAGTACTTC. Encoded protein: CASSPVTGTYEQYF.

V is TRBV7-9 and J is TRBJ2-7, with 8 bases lining up with TRBD2. The CDR3 covers 15 residues. Trimming at V came to 0 bases and at J to 1 base, leaving 2 bases not matched to a gene. CDR1 and CDR2 from the germline V gene are SEHNR and FQNEAQ (reference sequence). Written as DNA, the CDR3 is TGTGCCAGCAGCTTAGCTGCTAGCGGGTCCTACGAGCAGTACTTC. Its protein product is CASSLAASGSYEQYF.